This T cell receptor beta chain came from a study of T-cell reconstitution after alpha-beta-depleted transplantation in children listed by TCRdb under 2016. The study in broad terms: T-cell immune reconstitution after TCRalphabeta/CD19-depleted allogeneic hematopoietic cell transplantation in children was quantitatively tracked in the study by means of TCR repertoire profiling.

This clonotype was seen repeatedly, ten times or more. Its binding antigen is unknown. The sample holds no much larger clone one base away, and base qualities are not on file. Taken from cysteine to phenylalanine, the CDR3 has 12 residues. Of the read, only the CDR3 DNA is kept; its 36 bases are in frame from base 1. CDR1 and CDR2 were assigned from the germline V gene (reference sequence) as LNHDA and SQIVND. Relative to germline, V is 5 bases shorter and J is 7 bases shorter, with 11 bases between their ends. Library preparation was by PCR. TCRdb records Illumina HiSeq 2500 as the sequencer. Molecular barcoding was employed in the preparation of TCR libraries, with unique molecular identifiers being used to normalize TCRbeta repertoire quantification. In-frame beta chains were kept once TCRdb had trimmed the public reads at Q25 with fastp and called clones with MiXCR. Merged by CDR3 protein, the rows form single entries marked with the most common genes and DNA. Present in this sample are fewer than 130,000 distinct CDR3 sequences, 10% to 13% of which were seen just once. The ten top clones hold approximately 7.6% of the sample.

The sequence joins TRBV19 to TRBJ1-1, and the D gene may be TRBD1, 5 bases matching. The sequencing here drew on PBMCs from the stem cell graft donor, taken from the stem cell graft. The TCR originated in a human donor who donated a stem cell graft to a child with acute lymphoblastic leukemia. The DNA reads TGTGCCAGTAGTCCCAGGGTTGGTGAAGCTTTCTTT. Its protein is CASSPRVGEAFF.